Shown below are 7 T cell receptor beta chains from a single sample sequenced in a study of graft-versus-host responses after intestinal transplantation. TCRdb's table, derived via immunoSEQ multiplex PCR, lists solely in-frame clones and lacks some. The table records more than 15,000 clones, roughly nine tenths of them present only once. The sample was bone marrow, taken roughly 130 days after transplant. The receptor source for this set is a human patient who received an intestinal transplant, so some T cells may come from the graft donor.

V gene TRBV9 combines with J gene TRBJ2-1, with a weak D call TRBD2 (5 bases). V was shortened by 0 bases and J by 1 base, with 14 bases between the two germline ends. The germline V gene encodes CDR1 SGDLS and CDR2 YYNGEE. The CDR3 consists of 17 residues. The CDR3, as DNA: TGTGCCAGCAGCGTAGCCTTTGCGACGGGATCCTACAATGAGCAGTTCTTC. This gives the protein CASSVAFATGSYNEQFF.

This chain joins TRBV29-1 and TRBJ1-1; D gene ambiguous. This CDR3 spans 13 amino acids. Germline V gives CDR1 SQVTM, CDR2 ANQGSEA. Between the trimmed V and J ends, which lost 0 bases and 4 bases, there was a span of 9 bases. CDR3 sequence: CSVEDGGRTEAFF. As DNA, the CDR3 is TGCAGCGTTGAAGACGGAGGGCGCACTGAAGCTTTCTTT.

Points on this clone: The junction differs from germline at one of its ends, possibly a read error. The chain links TRBV6-1 to TRBJ1-2; 7 bases are a match to TRBD1. Germline values: CDR1 MNHNS, CDR2 SASEGT. This CDR3 is built from 15 residues. CDR3 sequence: CATSPAQTGNYGYTF. For the CDR3, the DNA is TGTGCCACCAGTCCTGCCCAGACAGGGAACTATGGCTACACCTTC.

The genes are TRBV4-1 and TRBJ2-1; no definite D call. Germline V gives CDR1 MGHRA, CDR2 YSYEKL. The CDR3 length is 15 residues. The V end lost 0 bases, the J end lost 4 bases, and 10 bases lay between the germline ends. DNA for the CDR3: TGCGCCAGCAGCCAAGAAGAAGCTGGGTACAATGAGCAGTTCTTC. Protein sequence: CASSQEEAGYNEQFF.

This chain connects TRBV7-8 to TRBJ2-7, with D unclear. CDR1 is SGHVS, CDR2 FQNEAQ, per germline. The CDR3 contains 14 residues. V dropped 0 bases and J dropped 3 bases, with 9 bases sitting between them. CDR3 sequence: CASSLASHHYEQYF. The CDR3 DNA is TGTGCCAGCAGCTTAGCGTCACACCACTACGAGCAGTACTTC.

The J gene is TRBJ1-4, the V gene TRBV18; D is unresolved. The CDR3 has 13 amino acids. CDR1 is KGHSH and CDR2 is LQKENI in the germline V gene. V lost 2 bases and J lost 8, with 9 bases in between. As DNA, the CDR3 is TGTGCCAGCTCACCATATGGGGAGGAAAAACTGTTTTTT. Amino acid sequence: CASSPYGEEKLFF.

V and J are TRBV5-1 and TRBJ2-2; 9 bases map to TRBD1. Germline-derived CDR1 and CDR2 are SGHRS and YFSETQ. The length of the CDR3 is 15 residues. V was pared by 0 bases and J by 5 bases, with 2 bases of the junction left unmatched. CDR3 residues: CASSLGDRDTGELFF. CDR3 bases: TGCGCCAGCAGCTTGGGGGACAGGGATACCGGGGAGCTGTTTTTT.